The 8 T cell receptor beta chains given below trace back to one sample, sequenced in a study of response to subunit inactivated influenza vaccine. TCRdb reanalysed the RT-PCR reads using MiXCR and keeps one entry per CDR3 protein. Counted here are approximately 200,000 distinct CDR3 sequences, 13% to 15% occurring once; the ten biggest clones make up roughly 25%. The material was CD8+ T cells sorted from PBMCs, obtained roughly 5 days after vaccination. Receptor source: a man aged 45-65 years who received an inactivated influenza vaccine.

The chain employs TRBV11-2 and TRBJ2-7, with D perhaps matching TRBD1 (5 bases). Trimming left V 6 bases short and J 6 bases short, with 18 bases between. The CDR3 extends over 14 amino acids. The germline CDR1 and CDR2 sequences are SGHAT and FQNNGV. This chain's CDR3 is CASSLGQDVFEQYF. CDR3 nucleotide sequence: TGTGCCAGCAGTCTGGGGCAGGACGTTTTCGAGCAGTACTTC.

This clonotype was picked up a small number of times. J is TRBJ2-6 and V is TRBV4-2; D unresolved. The CDR3 sequence is 18 residues long. Germline V gene data show CDR1 as LGHNA and CDR2 as YNFKEQ. V lost 0 bases and J lost 0, with 12 bases in between. The CDR3 sequence is CASSQDYAWFSGANVLTF. DNA for the CDR3: TGTGCCAGCAGCCAAGATTACGCTTGGTTCTCTGGGGCCAACGTCCTGACTTTC.

V and J are TRBV7-2 and TRBJ2-3; a weak D match, TRBD2 (6 bases). From germline, CDR1 is SGHTA and CDR2 FQGNSA. This CDR3 has 15 amino acids. The V end lost 4 bases, the J end lost 1 base, and 12 bases lay between the germline ends. The CDR3, as DNA: TGTGCCAGCAGCTCCACACTAGCCGGCACAGATACGCAGTATTTT. Encoded protein: CASSSTLAGTDTQYF.

Only a few counts were recorded for this clonotype. The chain combines TRBV29-1 with TRBJ2-1, with D possibly TRBD2 on 6 matching bases. The CDR3 covers 13 residues. Germline CDR1 reads SQVTM; CDR2 reads ANQGSEA. V was cut by 6 bases and J by 4 bases, with 13 bases left in between. This chain's CDR3 is CSVAGTLYNEQFF. CDR3 in DNA: TGCAGCGTCGCCGGGACTCTGTACAATGAGCAGTTCTTC.

This clonotype was counted many times. The chain has TRBV29-1 and TRBJ2-1; unclear D gene. Germline CDR1 SQVTM, CDR2 ANQGSEA. With 1 base removed from V and 6 bases from J, the gap between germline ends came to 7 bases. The CDR3 length is 12 residues. The CDR3 protein is CSVEGLGNEQFF. The CDR3 region has the DNA TGCAGCGTTGAAGGGCTAGGCAATGAGCAGTTCTTC.

There are a few counts of this clonotype. CDR3: CASMPSGVLETQYF. In nucleotides, the CDR3 is TGCGCCAGCATGCCCAGCGGGGTGTTAGAGACCCAGTACTTC. The chain employs TRBV10-2 and TRBJ2-5; 7 bases line up with TRBD2. Germline values: CDR1 WSHSY, CDR2 SAAADI. With V trimmed by 7 bases and J by 4 bases, 9 bases remained unmatched. The CDR3 runs to 14 residues.

Details on this clonotype: A clone one base away is much larger, so this may be a read error. The chain uses TRBV5-6 and TRBJ2-5; D is unclear. This CDR3 comprises 12 residues. Germline V CDR1 and CDR2: SGHDT, YYEEEE. CDR3 residues: CTSSATQETQYF. The DNA for the CDR3 is TGTACCAGCAGCGCGACTCAAGAGACCCAGTACTTC.

This clonotype was counted a few times. V and J are TRBV10-3 and TRBJ2-1, with D perhaps assigned TRBD1 or TRBD2 (6 bases each). The CDR3 sequence is 11 residues long. The germline CDR1 and CDR2 sequences are ENHRY and SYGVKD. V lost 10 bases, J lost 8 bases, and 12 bases lay in between. The CDR3 DNA follows: TGTGCCACCCTAAGGGGGGATGAGCAGTTCTTC. Translating it yields CATLRGDEQFF.